This T cell receptor (beta chain) was sequenced during a study of CD8 T cells in Susac syndrome. Points from the study as a whole: The number of individuals included in the study's TCR sequencing and HLA analysis was acknowledged as relatively small.

The CDR3 consists of 14 residues. V lost 0 bases, J lost 5 bases, and 5 bases stayed unmatched. The germline V gene encodes CDR1 SGHRS and CDR2 YFSETQ. With random hexamers, reverse transcription was performed on 0.5 to 1 ug of RNA. The authors amplified TCR beta CDR3 across 54 Vbeta and 13 Jbeta using immunoSEQ multiplex PCR. In TCRdb, the immunoSEQ multiplex PCR reads were re-called with MiXCR into one record per CDR3 protein. Found here are about 300,000 distinct CDR3 sequences, 89% of them singletons; the top ten hold roughly 0.2%. This clonotype was counted a single time. Its antigen is unknown. The TCR was taken from a human donor with multiple sclerosis. The gene calls are TRBV5-1 and TRBJ2-7, with 7 bases matching TRBD2. The sample consisted of CD8+ T cells from PBMCs. In DNA form, the CDR3 reads TGCGCCAGCAGCTTGGCAGGGAGGGTCCACGAGCAGTACTTC. Translation: CASSLAGRVHEQYF.